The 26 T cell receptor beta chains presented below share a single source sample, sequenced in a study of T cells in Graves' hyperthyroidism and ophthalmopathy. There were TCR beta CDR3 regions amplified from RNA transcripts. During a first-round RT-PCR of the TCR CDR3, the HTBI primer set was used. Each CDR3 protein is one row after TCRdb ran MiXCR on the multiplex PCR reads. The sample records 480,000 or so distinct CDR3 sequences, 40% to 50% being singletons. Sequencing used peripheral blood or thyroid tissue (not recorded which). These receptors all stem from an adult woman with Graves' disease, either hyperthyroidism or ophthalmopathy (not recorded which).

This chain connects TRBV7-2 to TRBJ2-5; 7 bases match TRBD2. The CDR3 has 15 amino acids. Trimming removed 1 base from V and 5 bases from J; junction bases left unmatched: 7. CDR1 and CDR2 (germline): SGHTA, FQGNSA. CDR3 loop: CASSLVTSTYETQYF. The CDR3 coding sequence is TGTGCCAGCAGCTTAGTGACTAGCACGTATGAGACCCAGTACTTC.

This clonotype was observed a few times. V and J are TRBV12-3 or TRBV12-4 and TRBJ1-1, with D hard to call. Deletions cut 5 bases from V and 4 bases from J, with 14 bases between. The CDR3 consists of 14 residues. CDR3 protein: CASSVFGGSTEAFF. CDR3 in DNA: TGTGCCAGCAGTGTTTTTGGAGGGTCCACTGAAGCTTTCTTT.

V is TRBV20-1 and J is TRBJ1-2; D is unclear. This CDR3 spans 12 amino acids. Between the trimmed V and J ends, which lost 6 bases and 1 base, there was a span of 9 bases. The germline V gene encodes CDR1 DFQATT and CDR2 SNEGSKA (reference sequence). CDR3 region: CSAPEVNYGYTF. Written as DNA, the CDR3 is TGCAGTGCCCCTGAGGTTAACTATGGCTACACCTTC.

CDR3 DNA: TGTGCCAGCAGCTTACAGGACAGGGTAGGAACTGAAGCTTTCTTT. Translating gives CASSLQDRVGTEAFF. The rearrangement joins TRBV7-9 to TRBJ1-1; 8 bases map to TRBD1. Germline CDR1 is SEHNR and CDR2 is FQNEAQ (reference sequence). The CDR3 length is 15 residues. After removal of 2 bases from V and 5 bases from J, the junction contained 7 bases not matched to a gene.

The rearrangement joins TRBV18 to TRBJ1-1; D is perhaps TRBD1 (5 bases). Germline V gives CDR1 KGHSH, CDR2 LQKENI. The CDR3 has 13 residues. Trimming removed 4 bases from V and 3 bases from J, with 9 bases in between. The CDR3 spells CASSQGMDTEAFF. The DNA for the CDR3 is TGTGCCAGCTCACAGGGGATGGACACTGAAGCTTTCTTT.

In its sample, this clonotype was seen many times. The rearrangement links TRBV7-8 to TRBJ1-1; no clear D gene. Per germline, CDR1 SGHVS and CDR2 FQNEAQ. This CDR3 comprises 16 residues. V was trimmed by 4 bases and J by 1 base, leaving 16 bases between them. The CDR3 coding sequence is TGTGCCAGCAGCTCTCTTATTGGACGGAAGAACACTGAAGCTTTCTTT. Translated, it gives CASSSLIGRKNTEAFF.

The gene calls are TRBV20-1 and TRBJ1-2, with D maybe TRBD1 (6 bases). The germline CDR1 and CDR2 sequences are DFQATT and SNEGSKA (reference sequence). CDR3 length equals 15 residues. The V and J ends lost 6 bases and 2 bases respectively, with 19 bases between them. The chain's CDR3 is CSAARDLDRNYGYTF. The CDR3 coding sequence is TGCAGTGCCGCTAGAGATCTCGACAGGAACTATGGCTACACCTTC.

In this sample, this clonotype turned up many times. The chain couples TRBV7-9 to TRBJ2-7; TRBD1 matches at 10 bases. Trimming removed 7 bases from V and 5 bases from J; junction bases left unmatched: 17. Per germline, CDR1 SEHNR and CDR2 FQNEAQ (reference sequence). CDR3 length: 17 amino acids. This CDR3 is CASTSRIGTGVPNEQYF. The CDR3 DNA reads TGTGCCAGCACCTCCCGGATAGGGACAGGGGTTCCCAACGAGCAGTACTTC. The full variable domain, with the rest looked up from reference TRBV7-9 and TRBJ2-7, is DTGVSQNPRHKITKRGQNVTFRCDPISEHNRLYWYRQTLGQGPEFLTYFQNEAQLEKSRLLSDRFSAERPKGSFSTLEIQRTEQGDSAMYLCASTSRIGTGVPNEQYFGPGTRLTVT.

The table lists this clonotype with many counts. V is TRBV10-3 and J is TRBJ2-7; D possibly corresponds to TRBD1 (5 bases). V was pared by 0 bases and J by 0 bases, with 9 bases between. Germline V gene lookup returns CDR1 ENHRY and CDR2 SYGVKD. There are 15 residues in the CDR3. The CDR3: CAISESAGRSYEQYF. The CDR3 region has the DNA TGTGCCATCAGTGAGTCTGCAGGGCGCTCCTACGAGCAGTACTTC.

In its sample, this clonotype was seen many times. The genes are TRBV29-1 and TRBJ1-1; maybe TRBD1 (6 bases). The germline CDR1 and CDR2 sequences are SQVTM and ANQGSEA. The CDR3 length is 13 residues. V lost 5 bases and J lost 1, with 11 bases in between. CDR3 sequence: CSVLRDKNTEAFF. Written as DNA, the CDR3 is TGCAGCGTTCTGCGGGACAAGAACACTGAAGCTTTCTTT. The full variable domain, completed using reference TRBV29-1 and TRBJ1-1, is SAVISQKPSRDICQRGTSLTIQCQVDSQVTMMFWYRQQPGQSLTLIATANQGSEATYESGFVIDKFPISRPNLTFSTLTVSNMSPEDSSIYLCSVLRDKNTEAFFGQGTRLTVV.

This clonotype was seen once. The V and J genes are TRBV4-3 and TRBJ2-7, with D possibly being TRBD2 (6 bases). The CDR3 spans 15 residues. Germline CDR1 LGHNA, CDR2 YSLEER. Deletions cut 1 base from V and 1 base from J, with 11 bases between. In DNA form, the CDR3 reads TGCGCCAGCAGCCAAGGATTGGGGGGTTCCTACGAGCAGTACTTC. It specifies CASSQGLGGSYEQYF.

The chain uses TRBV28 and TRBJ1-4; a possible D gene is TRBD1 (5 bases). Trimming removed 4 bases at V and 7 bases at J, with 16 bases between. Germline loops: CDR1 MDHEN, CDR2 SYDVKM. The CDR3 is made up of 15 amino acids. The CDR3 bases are TGTGCCAGCAGTTCCCCGGGGACGGCAACTGAAAAACTGTTTTTT. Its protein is CASSSPGTATEKLFF.

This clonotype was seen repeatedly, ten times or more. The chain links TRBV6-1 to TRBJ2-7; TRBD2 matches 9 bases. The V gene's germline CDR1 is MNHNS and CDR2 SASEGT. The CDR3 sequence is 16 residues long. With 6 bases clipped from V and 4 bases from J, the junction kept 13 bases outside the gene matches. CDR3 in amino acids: CASSHTSGLGVYEQYF. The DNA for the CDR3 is TGTGCCAGCAGCCACACTAGCGGGTTGGGTGTTTACGAGCAGTACTTC.

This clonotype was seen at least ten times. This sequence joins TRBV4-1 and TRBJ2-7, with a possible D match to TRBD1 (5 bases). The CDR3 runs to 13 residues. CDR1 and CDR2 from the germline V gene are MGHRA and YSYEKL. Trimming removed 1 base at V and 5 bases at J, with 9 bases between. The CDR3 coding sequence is TGCGCCAGCAGCCAAGCTTGGGGCCACGAGCAGTACTTC. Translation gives CASSQAWGHEQYF.

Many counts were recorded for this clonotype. CDR3 sequence: CASGSAGGLPETQYF. The CDR3 DNA sequence: TGTGCCAGCGGGTCAGCGGGAGGACTCCCAGAGACCCAGTACTTC. The J gene is TRBJ2-5, the V gene TRBV2; 9 nucleotides align to TRBD2. Losses at the gene ends were 8 bases for V and 4 bases for J; bases not matched to a gene: 11. This CDR3 has 15 amino acids. Germline V gives CDR1 SNHLY, CDR2 FYNNEI.

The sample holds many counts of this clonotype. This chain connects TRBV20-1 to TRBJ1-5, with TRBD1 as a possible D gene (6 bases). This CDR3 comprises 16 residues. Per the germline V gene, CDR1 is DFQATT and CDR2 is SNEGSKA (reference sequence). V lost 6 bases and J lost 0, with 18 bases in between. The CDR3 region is CSARRTALYSNQPQHF. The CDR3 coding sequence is TGCAGTGCCCGTCGGACAGCTCTTTATAGCAATCAGCCCCAGCATTTT.

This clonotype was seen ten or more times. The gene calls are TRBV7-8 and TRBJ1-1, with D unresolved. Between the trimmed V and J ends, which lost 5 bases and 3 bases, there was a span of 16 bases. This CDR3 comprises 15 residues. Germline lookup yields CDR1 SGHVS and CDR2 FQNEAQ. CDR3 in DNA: TGTGCCAGCAGCCAACGGGCTATCATGGACACTGAAGCTTTCTTT. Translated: CASSQRAIMDTEAFF.

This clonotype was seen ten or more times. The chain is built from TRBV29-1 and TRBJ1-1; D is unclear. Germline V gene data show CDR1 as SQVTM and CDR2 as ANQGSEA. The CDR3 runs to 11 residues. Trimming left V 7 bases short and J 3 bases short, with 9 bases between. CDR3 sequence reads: CSGKMDTEAFF. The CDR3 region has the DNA TGCAGCGGAAAAATGGACACTGAAGCTTTCTTT.

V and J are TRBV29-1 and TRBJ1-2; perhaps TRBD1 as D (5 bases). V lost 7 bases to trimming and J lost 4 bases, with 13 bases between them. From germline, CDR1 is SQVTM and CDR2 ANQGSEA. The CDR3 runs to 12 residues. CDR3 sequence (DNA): TGCAGCGGCGCGGACAAGATCTATGGCTACACCTTC. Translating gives CSGADKIYGYTF.

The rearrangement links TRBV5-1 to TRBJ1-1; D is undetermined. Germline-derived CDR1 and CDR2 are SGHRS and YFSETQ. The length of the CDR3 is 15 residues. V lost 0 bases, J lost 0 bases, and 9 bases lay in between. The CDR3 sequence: CASSLAPLMNTEAFF. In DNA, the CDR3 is TGCGCCAGCAGCTTGGCTCCCCTCATGAACACTGAAGCTTTCTTT.

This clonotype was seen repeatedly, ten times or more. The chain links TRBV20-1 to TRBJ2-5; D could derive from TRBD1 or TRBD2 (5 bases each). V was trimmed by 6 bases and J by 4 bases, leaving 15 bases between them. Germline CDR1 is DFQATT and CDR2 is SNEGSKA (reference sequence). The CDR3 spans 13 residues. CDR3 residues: CSAQLWGTETQYF. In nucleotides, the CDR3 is TGCAGTGCCCAATTGTGGGGGACAGAGACCCAGTACTTC.

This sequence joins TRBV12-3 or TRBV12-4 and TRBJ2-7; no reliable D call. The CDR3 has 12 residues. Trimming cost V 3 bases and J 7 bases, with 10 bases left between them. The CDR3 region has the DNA TGTGCCAGCAGTTTCTTTATGAGAGAGCAGTACTTC. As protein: CASSFFMREQYF.

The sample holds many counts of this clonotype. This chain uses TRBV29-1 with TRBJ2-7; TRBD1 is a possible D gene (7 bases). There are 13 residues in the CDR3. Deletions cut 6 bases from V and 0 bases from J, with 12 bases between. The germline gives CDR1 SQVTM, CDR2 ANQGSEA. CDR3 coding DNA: TGCAGCGTCCAGGGGGAGGTCTCCTACGAGCAGTACTTC. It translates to CSVQGEVSYEQYF.

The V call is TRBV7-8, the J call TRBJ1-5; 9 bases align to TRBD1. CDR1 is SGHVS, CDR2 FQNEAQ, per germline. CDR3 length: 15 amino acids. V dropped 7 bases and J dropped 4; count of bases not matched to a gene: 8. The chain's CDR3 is CASNPGQGPNQPQHF. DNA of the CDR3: TGTGCCAGCAATCCGGGACAGGGACCAAATCAGCCCCAGCATTTT. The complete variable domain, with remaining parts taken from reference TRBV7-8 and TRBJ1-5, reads GAGVSQSPRYKVAKRGQDVALRCDPISGHVSLFWYQQALGQGPEFLTYFQNEAQLDKSGLPSDRFFAERPEGSVSTLKIQRTQQEDSAVYLCASNPGQGPNQPQHFGDGTRLSIL.

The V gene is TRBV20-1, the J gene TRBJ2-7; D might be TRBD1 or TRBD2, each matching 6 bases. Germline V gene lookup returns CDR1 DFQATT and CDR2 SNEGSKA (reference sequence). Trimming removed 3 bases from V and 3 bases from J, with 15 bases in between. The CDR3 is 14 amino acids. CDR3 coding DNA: TGCAGTGCTAGGAGTGGGGGGCCCTACTACGAGCAGTACTTC. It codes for CSARSGGPYYEQYF.

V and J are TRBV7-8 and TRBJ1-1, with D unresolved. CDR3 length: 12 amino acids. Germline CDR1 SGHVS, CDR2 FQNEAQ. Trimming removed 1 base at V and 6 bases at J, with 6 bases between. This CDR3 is CASSLVAAEAFF. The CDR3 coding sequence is TGTGCCAGCAGCTTAGTAGCAGCTGAAGCTTTCTTT.